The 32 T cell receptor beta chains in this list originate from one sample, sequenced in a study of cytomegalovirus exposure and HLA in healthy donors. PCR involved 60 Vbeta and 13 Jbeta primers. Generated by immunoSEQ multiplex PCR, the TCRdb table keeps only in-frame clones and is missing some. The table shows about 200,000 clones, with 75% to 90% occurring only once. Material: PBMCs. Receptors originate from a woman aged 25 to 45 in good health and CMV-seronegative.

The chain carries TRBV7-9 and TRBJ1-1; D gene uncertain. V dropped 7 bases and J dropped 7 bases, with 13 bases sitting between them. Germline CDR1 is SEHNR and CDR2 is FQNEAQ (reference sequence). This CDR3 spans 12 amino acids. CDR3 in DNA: TGTGCCAGCACTCGGTCCGGGTATGAAGCTTTCTTT. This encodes CASTRSGYEAFF.

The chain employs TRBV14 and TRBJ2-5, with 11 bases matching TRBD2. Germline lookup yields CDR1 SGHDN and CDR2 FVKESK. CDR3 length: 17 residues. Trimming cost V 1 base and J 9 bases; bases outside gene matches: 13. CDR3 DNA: TGTGCCAGCAGCCAAGGGATAGCGGGAGGGCCACCCGGTGCCCAGTACTTC. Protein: CASSQGIAGGPPGAQYF.

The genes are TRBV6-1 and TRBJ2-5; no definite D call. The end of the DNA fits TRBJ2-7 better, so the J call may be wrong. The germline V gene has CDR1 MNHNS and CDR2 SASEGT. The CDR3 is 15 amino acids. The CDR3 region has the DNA TGTGCCAGCAGTGAATATCGCTCAATCTCCTACGAGCAGTACTTC. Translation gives CASSEYRSISYEQYF.

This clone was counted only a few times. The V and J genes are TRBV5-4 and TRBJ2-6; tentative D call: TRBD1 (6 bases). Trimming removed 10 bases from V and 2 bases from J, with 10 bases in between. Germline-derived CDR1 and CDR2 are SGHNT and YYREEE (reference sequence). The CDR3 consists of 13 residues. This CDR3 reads CAGGRTGANVLTF. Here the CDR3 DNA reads TGTGCCGGGGGCCGAACTGGGGCCAACGTCCTGACTTTC.

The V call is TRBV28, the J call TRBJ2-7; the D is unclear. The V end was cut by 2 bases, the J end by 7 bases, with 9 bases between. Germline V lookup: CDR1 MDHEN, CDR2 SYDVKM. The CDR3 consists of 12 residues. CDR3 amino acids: CASSLARWEQYF. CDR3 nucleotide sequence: TGTGCCAGCAGTTTAGCCCGGTGGGAGCAGTACTTC.

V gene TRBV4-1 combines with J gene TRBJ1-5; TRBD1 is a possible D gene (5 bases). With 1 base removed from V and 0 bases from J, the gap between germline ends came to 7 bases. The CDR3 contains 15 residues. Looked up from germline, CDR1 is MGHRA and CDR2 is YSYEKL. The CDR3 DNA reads TGCGCCAGCAGCCAAGGACAGTATAGCAATCAGCCCCAGCATTTT. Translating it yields CASSQGQYSNQPQHF.

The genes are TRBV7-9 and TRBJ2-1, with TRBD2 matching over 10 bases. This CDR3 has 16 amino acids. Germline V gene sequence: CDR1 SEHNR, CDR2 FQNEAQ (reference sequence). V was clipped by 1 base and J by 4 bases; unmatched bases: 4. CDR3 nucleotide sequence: TGTGCCAGCAGCTTAGGTGCTAGCGGGAGATACAATGAGCAGTTCTTC. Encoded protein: CASSLGASGRYNEQFF. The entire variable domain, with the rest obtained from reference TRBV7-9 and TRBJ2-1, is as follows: DTGVSQNPRHKITKRGQNVTFRCDPISEHNRLYWYRQTLGQGPEFLTYFQNEAQLEKSRLLSDRFSAERPKGSFSTLEIQRTEQGDSAMYLCASSLGASGRYNEQFFGPGTRLTVL.

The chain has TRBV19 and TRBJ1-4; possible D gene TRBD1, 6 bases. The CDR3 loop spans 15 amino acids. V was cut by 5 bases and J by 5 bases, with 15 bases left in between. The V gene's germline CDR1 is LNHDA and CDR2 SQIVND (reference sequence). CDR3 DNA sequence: TGTGCCAGTAGTGTCCACAGGGCGCCAAATGAAAAACTGTTTTTT. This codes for CASSVHRAPNEKLFF.

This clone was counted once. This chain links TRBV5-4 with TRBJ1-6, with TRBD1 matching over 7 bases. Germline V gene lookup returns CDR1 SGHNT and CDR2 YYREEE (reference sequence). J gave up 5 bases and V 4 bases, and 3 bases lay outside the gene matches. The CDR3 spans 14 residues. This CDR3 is CASSQDRDNSPLHF. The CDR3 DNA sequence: TGTGCCAGCAGCCAAGACAGGGATAATTCACCCCTCCACTTT. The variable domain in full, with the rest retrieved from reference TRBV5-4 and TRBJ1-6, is ETGVTQSPTHLIKTRGQQVTLRCSSQSGHNTVSWYQQALGQGPQFIFQYYREEENGRGNFPPRFSGLQFPNYSSELNVNALELDDSALYLCASSQDRDNSPLHFGNGTRLTVT.

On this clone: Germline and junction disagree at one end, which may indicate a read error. CDR3 nucleotides: TGTGCTAGCAGCTCTAGCGACACGGGGGGCGATGAGCAGTTCTTC. Its translation is CASSSSDTGGDEQFF. The gene calls are TRBV7-7 and TRBJ2-1; a possible D gene is TRBD2 (7 bases). Germline CDR1 and CDR2: SSHAT and FNYEAQ (reference sequence). The CDR3 length is 15 residues.

The CDR3 reads CASRLRSEQFF. The CDR3 region has the DNA TGTGCCAGCAGACTACGGAGTGAGCAGTTCTTC. V and J are TRBV7-9 and TRBJ2-1; D is ambiguous. The CDR3 length is 11 residues. CDR1 is SEHNR and CDR2 is FQNEAQ in the germline V gene (reference sequence). Trimming shortened V by 6 bases and J by 9 bases, and 9 bases separated the two germline ends. Complete variable domain (other parts from reference TRBV7-9 and TRBJ2-1): DTGVSQNPRHKITKRGQNVTFRCDPISEHNRLYWYRQTLGQGPEFLTYFQNEAQLEKSRLLSDRFSAERPKGSFSTLEIQRTEQGDSAMYLCASRLRSEQFFGPGTRLTVL.

The CDR3, as DNA: TGTGCCAGCAGCCCGAGCGGGAGGGCCCACAATGAGCAGTTCTTC. Its protein product is CASSPSGRAHNEQFF. The rearrangement uses TRBV7-3 and TRBJ2-1; 10 bases align to TRBD2. The CDR3 runs to 15 residues. Germline V CDR1 and CDR2: SGHTA, FQGTGA. Trimming took 5 bases from V and 5 from J; bases not matched to a gene: 6.

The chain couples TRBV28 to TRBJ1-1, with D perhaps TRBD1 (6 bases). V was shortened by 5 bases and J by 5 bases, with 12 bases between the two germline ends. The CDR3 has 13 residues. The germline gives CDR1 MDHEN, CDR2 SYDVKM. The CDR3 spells CASSRGGRTEAFF. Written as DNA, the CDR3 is TGTGCCAGCAGTCGGGGGGGGCGAACTGAAGCTTTCTTT.

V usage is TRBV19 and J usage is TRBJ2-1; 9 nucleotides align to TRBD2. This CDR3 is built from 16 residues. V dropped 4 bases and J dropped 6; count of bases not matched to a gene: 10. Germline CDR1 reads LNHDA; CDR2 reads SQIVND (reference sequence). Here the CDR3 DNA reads TGTGCCAGTAGTACTTTAGCGGGGGCCTTAGTCAATGAGCAGTTCTTC. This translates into CASSTLAGALVNEQFF.

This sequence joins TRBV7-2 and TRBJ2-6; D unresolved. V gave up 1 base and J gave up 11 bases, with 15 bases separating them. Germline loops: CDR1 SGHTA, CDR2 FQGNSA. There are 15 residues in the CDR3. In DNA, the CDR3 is TGTGCCAGCAGCTTAGAAAGCAGGAAGGTGGACGTCCTGACTTTC. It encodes CASSLESRKVDVLTF.

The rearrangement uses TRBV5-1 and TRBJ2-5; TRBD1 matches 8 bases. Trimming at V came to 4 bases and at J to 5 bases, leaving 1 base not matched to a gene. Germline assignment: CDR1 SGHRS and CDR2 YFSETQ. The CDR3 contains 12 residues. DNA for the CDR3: TGCGCCAGCAGCAGGGACAGGGAGACCCAGTACTTC. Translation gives CASSRDRETQYF.

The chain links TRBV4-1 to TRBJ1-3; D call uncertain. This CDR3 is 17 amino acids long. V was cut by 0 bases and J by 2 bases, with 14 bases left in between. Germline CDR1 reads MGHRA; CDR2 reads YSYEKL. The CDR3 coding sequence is TGCGCCAGCAGCCAAGACGGCGGGCTTATAGCTGGAAACACCATATATTTT. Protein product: CASSQDGGLIAGNTIYF.

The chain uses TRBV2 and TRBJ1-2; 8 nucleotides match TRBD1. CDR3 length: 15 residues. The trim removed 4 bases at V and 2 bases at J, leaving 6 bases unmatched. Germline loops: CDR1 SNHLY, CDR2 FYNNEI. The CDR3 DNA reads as TGTGCCAGCAGTGTGACAGGGGTGGGAAACTATGGCTACACCTTC. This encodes CASSVTGVGNYGYTF.

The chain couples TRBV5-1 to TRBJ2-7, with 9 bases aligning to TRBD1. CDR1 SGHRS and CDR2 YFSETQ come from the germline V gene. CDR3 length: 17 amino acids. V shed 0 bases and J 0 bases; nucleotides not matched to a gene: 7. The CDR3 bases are TGCGCCAGCAGCTTGGGACCTGGGACAGGGAGCTCCTACGAGCAGTACTTC. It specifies CASSLGPGTGSSYEQYF.

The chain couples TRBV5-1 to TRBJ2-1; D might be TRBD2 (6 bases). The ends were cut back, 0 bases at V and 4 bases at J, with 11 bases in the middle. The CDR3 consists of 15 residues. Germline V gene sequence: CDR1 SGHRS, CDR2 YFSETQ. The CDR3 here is CASSLVSGVYNEQFF. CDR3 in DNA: TGCGCCAGCAGCTTGGTTAGCGGAGTATACAATGAGCAGTTCTTC.

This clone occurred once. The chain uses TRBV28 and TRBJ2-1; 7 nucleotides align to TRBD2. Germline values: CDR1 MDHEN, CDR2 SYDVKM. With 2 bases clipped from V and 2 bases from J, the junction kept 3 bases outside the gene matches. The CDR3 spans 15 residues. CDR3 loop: CASSLLAGAYNEQFF. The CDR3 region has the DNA TGTGCCAGCAGTTTACTCGCGGGAGCCTACAATGAGCAGTTCTTC.

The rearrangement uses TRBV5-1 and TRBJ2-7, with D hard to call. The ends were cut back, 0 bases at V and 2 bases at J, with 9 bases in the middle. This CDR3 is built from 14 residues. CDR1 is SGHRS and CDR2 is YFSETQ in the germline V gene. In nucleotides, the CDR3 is TGCGCCAGCAGCTTGGTCCAGGCCCCCTACGAGCAGTACTTC. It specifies CASSLVQAPYEQYF.

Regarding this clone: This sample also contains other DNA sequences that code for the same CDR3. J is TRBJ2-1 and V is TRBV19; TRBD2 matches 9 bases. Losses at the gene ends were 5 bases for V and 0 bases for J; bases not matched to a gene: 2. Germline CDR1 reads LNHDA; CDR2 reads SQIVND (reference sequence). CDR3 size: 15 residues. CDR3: CASSVSGSSYNEQFF. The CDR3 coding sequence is TGTGCCAGTAGTGTTAGCGGGAGCTCCTACAATGAGCAGTTCTTC.

The CDR3 protein is CASSPRLAGGKQFF. CDR3 nucleotides: TGTGCCAGCAGCCCCCGACTAGCGGGGGGGAAGCAGTTCTTC. The chain recombines TRBV11-1 with TRBJ2-1, with 14 bases lining up with TRBD2. With 5 bases clipped from V and 11 bases from J, the junction kept 5 bases outside the gene matches. Germline CDR1 reads SGHAT; CDR2 reads FQDESV (reference sequence). The CDR3 is 14 residues long.

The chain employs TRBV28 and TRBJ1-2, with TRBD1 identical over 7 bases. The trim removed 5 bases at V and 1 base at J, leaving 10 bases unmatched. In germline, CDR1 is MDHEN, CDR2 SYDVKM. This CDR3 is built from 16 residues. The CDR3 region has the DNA TGTGCCAGCAGTCCCAGGGGGAGTAATATTAACTATGGCTACACCTTC. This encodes CASSPRGSNINYGYTF.

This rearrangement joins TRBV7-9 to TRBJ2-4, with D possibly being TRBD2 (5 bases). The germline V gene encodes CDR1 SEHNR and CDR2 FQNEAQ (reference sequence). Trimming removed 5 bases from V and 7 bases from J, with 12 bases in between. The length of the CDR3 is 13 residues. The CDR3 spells CASSPDPGNIQYF. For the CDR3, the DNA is TGTGCCAGCAGCCCAGACCCGGGGAACATTCAGTACTTC.

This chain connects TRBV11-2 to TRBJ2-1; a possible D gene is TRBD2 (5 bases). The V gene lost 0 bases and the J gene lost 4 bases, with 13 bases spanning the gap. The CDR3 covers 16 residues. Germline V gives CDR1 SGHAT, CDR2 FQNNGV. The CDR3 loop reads CASSLEFQRKYNEQFF. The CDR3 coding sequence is TGTGCCAGCAGCTTAGAGTTCCAGCGGAAATACAATGAGCAGTTCTTC. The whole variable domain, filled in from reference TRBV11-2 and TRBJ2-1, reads EAGVAQSPRYKIIEKRQSVAFWCNPISGHATLYWYQQILGQGPKLLIQFQNNGVVDDSQLPKDRFSAERLKGVDSTLKIQPAKLEDSAVYLCASSLEFQRKYNEQFFGPGTRLTVL.

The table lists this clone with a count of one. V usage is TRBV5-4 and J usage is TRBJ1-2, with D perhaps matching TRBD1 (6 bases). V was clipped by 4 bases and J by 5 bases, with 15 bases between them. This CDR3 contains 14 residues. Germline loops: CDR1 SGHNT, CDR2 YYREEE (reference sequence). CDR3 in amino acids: CASSPTDRSYGYTF. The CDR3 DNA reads TGTGCCAGCAGCCCCACCGACAGGAGTTATGGCTACACCTTC.

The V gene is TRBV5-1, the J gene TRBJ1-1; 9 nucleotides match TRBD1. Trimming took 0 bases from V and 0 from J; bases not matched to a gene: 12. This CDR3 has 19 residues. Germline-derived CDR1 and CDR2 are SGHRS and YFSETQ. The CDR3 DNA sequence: TGCGCCAGCAGCTTGGGGGGTGGGACAGGGAAACCCATGAACACTGAAGCTTTCTTT. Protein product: CASSLGGGTGKPMNTEAFF.

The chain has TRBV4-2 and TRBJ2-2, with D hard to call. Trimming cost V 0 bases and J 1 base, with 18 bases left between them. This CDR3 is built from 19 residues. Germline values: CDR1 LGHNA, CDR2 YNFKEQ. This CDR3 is CASSQEFYAVLGNTGELFF. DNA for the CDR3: TGTGCCAGCAGCCAAGAATTTTATGCGGTACTCGGGAACACCGGGGAGCTGTTTTTT.

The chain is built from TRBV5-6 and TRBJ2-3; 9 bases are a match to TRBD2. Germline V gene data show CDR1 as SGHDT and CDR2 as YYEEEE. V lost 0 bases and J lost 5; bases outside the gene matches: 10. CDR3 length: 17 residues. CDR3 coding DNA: TGTGCCAGCAGCTTGGCCTTGGTAGCGGGAGCGGAAGATACGCAGTATTTT. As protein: CASSLALVAGAEDTQYF.

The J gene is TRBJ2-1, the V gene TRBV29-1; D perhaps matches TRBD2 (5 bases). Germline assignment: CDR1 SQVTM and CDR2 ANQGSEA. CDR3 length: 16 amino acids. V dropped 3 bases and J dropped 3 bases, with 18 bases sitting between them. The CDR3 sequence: CSVDPLPHGLYNEQFF. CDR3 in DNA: TGCAGCGTTGATCCCTTACCCCACGGACTCTACAATGAGCAGTTCTTC.